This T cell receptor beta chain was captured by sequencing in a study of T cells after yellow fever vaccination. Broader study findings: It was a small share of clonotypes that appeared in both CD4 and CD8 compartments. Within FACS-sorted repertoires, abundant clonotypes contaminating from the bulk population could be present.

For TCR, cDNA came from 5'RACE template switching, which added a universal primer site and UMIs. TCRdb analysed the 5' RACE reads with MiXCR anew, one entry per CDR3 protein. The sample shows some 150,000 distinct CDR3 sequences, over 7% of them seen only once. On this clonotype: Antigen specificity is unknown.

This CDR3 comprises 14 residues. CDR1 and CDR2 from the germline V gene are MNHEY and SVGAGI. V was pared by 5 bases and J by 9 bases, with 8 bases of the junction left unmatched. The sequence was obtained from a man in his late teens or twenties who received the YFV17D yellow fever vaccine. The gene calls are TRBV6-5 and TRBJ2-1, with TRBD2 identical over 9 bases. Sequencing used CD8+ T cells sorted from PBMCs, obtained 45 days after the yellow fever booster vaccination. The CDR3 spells CASSRVAGEFEQFF. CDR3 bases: TGTGCCAGCAGTCGGGTAGCGGGGGAATTTGAGCAGTTCTTC.